This T cell receptor (beta chain) is drawn from a study of blood T cell repertoires in COVID-19. Across the whole study: Specimens from acute and convalescent COVID-19 originated in the United States, Italy and Spain. The cDNA or gDNA used as material had been derived from T cells, B-cell-depleted T cells, or PBMCs.

Source study methods: How many nucleated cells were present was estimated from reference gene primer amplification. Sequenced by immunoSEQ multiplex PCR; TCRdb stores in-frame clones only, minus some. That table furnishes V, J and clone size, whereas the DNA furnished D and trimming. The repertoire has about 74,000 clones, roughly four fifths of them found once; the top ten carry 7.4%. Germline CDR1 LNHDA, CDR2 SQIVND (reference sequence). The ends were cut back, 3 bases at V and 5 bases at J, with 8 bases in the middle. The CDR3 totals 12 residues. Sequenced material: peripheral blood. The receptor's source is a human donor in a cohort sampled during active COVID-19. The chain links TRBV19 to TRBJ2-7, with D possibly matching TRBD1 (6 bases). The CDR3 DNA follows: TGTGCCAGTAGTATCACAGGGAACGAGCAGTACTTC. Translated, it gives CASSITGNEQYF.